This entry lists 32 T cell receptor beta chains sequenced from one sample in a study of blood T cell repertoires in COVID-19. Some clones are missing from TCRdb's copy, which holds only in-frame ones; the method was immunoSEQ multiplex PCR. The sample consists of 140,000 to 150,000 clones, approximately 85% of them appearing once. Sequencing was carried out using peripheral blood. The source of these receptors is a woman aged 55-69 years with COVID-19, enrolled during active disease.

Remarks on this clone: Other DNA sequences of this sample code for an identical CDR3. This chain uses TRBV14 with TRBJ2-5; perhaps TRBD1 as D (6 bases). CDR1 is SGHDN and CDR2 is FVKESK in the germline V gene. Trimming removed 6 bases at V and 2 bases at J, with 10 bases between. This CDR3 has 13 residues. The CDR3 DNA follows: TGTGCCAGCAGTTGGACAGCTCAAGAGACCCAGTACTTC. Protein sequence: CASSWTAQETQYF.

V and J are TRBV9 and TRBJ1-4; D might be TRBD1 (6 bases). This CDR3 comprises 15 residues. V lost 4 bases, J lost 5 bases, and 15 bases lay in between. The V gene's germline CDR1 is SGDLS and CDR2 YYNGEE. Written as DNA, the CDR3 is TGTGCCAGCAGCACAGGGTCAGTAGTGAATGAAAAACTGTTTTTT. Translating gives CASSTGSVVNEKLFF.

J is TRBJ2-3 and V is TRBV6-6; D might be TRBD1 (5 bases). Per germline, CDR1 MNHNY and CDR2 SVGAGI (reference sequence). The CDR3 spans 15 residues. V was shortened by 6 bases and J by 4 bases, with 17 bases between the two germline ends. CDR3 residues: CASSTRQGIADTQYF. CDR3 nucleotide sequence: TGTGCCAGCAGCACTCGGCAGGGAATAGCAGATACGCAGTATTTT.

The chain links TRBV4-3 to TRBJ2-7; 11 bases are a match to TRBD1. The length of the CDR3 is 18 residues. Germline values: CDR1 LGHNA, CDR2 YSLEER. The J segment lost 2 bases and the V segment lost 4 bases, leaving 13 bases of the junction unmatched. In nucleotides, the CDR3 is TGCGCCAGCAGCCGCAGGACAGGGGGCGTCTCTGAGACCTACGAGCAGTACTTC. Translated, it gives CASSRRTGGVSETYEQYF.

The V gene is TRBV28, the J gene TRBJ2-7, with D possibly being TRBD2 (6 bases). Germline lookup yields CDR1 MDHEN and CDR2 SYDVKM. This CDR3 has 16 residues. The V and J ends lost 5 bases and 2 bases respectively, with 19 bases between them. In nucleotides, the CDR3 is TGTGCCAGCAGTGGGTCCAGTAGGGGCGGGACCTACGAGCAGTACTTC. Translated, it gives CASSGSSRGGTYEQYF.

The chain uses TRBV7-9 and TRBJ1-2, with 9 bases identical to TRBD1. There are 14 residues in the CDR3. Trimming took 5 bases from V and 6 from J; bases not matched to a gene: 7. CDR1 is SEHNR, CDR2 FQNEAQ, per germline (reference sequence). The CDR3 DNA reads TGTGCCAGCAGCATACAGGGGGCGGTTGATGGCTACACCTTC. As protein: CASSIQGAVDGYTF.

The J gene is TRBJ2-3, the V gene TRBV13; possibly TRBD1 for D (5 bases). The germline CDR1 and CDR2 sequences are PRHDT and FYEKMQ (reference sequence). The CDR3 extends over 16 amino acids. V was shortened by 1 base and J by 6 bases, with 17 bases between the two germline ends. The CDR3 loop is CASSLEPQGKGDTQYF. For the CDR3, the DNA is TGTGCCAGCAGCTTAGAGCCCCAGGGCAAAGGGGATACGCAGTATTTT.

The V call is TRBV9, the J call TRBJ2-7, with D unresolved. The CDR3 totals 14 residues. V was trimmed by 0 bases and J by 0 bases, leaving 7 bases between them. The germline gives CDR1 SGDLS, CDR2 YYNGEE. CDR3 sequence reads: CASSVGHSSYEQYF. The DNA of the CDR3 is TGTGCCAGCAGCGTAGGACACAGCTCCTACGAGCAGTACTTC.

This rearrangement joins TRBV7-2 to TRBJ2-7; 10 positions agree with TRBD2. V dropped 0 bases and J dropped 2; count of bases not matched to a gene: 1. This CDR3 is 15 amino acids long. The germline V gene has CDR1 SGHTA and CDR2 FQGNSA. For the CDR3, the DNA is TGTGCCAGCAGCTTAGCTAGCGGGGGGACCTACGAGCAGTACTTC. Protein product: CASSLASGGTYEQYF.

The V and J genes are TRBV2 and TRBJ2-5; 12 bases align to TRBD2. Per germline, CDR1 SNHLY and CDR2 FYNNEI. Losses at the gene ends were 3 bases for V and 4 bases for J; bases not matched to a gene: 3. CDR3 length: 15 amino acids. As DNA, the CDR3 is TGTGCCAGCAGTGACCGGACTAGCGGGGCAGAGACCCAGTACTTC. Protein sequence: CASSDRTSGAETQYF. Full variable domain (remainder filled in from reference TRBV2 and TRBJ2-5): EPEVTQTPSHQVTQMGQEVILRCVPISNHLYFYWYRQILGQKVEFLVSFYNNEISEKSEIFDDQFSVERPDGSNFTLKIRSTKLEDSAMYFCASSDRTSGAETQYFGPGTRLLVL.

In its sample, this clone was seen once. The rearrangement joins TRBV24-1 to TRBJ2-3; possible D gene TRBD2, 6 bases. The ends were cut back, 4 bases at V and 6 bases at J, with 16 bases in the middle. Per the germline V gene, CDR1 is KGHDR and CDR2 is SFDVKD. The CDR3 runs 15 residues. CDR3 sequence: CATSDGGGFFDTQYF. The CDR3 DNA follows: TGTGCCACCAGTGACGGTGGGGGGTTCTTCGATACGCAGTATTTT.

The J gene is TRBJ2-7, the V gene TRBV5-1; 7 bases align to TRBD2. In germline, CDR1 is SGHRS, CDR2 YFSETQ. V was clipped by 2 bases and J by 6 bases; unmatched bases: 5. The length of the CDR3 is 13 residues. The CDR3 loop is CASSFGGNGEQYF. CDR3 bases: TGCGCCAGCAGCTTCGGGGGGAACGGCGAGCAGTACTTC.

DNA for the CDR3: TGCGCCAGCAGCGTGGGGACAGGCGGTGAAGCTTTCTTT. Encoded protein: CASSVGTGGEAFF. The V and J genes are TRBV5-1 and TRBJ1-1; 8 bases fit TRBD1. This CDR3 has 13 amino acids. Per germline, CDR1 SGHRS and CDR2 YFSETQ. The J segment lost 7 bases and the V segment lost 4 bases, leaving 6 bases of the junction unmatched.

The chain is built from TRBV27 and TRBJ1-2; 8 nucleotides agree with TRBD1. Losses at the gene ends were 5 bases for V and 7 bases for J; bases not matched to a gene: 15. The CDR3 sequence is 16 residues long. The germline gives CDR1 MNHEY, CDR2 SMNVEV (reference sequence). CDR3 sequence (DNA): TGTGCCAGCAGTCAAAAACCGGGACAGGCGGTACGTGGCTACACCTTC. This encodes CASSQKPGQAVRGYTF.

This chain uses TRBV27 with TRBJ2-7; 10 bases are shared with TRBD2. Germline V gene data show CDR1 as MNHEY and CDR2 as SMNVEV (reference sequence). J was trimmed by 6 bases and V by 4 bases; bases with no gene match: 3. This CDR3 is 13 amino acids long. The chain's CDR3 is CASSSGLAAEQYF. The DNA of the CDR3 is TGTGCCAGCAGTTCCGGACTAGCGGCCGAGCAGTACTTC.

CDR3 nucleotides: TGTGCCAGCAGTATAAACAGGGGCGGGGAGACCCAGTACTTC. It yields the protein CASSINRGGETQYF. The chain has TRBV27 and TRBJ2-5; TRBD1 agrees at 7 bases. CDR1 MNHEY and CDR2 SMNVEV come from the germline V gene (reference sequence). With V trimmed by 5 bases and J by 5 bases, 8 bases remained unmatched. This CDR3 is 14 amino acids long.

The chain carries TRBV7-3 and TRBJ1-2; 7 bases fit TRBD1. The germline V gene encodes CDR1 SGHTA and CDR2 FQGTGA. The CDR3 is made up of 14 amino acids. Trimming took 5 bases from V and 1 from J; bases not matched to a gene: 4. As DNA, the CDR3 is TGTGCCAGCAGCCTCCAGGGGGGTAACTATGGCTACACCTTC. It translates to CASSLQGGNYGYTF.

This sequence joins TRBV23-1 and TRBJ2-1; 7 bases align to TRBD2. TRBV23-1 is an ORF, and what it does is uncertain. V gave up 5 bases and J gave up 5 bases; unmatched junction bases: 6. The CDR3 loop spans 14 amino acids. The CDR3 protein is CASSFRGDHNEQFF. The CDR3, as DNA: TGCGCCAGCAGTTTCCGGGGGGATCACAATGAGCAGTTCTTC.

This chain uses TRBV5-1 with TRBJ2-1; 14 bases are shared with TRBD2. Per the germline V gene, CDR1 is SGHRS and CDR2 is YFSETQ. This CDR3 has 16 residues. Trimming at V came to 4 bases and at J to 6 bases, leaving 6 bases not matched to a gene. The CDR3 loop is CASSPVGLAGVNEQFF. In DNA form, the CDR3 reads TGCGCCAGCAGCCCGGTGGGACTAGCGGGGGTCAATGAGCAGTTCTTC.

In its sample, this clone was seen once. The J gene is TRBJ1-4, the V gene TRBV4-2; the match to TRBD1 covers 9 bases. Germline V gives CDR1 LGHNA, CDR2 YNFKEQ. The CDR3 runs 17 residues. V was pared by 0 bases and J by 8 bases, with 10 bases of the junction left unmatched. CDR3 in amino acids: CASSQDLRGTGLEKLFF. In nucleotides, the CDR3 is TGTGCCAGCAGCCAAGATCTCCGGGGGACAGGGCTAGAAAAACTGTTTTTT.

As DNA, the CDR3 is TGTGCCAGCATCCGGGACTATGGCTACACCTTC. Amino acid sequence: CASIRDYGYTF. This chain joins TRBV6-5 and TRBJ1-2; D is unclear. Germline CDR1 and CDR2: MNHEY and SVGAGI. The V gene lost 7 bases and the J gene lost 3 bases, with 6 bases spanning the gap. The CDR3 spans 11 residues.

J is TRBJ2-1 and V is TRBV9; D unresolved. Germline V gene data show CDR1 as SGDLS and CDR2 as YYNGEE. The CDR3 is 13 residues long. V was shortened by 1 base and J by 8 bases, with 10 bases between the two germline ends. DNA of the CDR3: TGTGCCAGCAGCGTATCCCCCCTCCATGAGCAGTTCTTC. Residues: CASSVSPLHEQFF. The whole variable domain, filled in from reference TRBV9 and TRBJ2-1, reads DSGVTQTPKHLITATGQRVTLRCSPRSGDLSVYWYQQSLDQGLQFLIQYYNGEERAKGNILERFSAQQFPDLHSELNLSSLELGDSALYFCASSVSPLHEQFFGPGTRLTVL.

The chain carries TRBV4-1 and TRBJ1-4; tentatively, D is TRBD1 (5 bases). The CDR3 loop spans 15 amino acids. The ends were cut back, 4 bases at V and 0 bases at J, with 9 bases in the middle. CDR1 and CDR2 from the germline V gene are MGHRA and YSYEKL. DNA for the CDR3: TGCGCCAGCAGCCGCGGACAAGCAACTAATGAAAAACTGTTTTTT. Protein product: CASSRGQATNEKLFF.

The CDR3 here is CASSFTDINSPLHF. DNA of the CDR3: TGTGCCAGCAGCTTCACAGATATCAATTCACCCCTCCACTTT. The rearrangement uses TRBV11-2 and TRBJ1-6; D is unclear. Germline V gene sequence: CDR1 SGHAT, CDR2 FQNNGV. The CDR3 runs to 14 residues. The V and J ends lost 3 bases and 7 bases respectively, with 10 bases between them.

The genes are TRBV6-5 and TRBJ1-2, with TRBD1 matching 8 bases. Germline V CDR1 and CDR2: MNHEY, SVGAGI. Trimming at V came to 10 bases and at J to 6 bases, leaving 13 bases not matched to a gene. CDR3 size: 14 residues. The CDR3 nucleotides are TGTGCCAACGGACAGGGAGGGGCACTGAATGGCTACACCTTC. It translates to CANGQGGALNGYTF.

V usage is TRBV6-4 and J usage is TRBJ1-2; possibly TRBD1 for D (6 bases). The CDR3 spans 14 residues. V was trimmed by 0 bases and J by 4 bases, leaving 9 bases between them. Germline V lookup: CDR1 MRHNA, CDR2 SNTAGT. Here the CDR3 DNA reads TGTGCCAGCAGTGACTCTACACAGGGCTATGGCTACACCTTC. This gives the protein CASSDSTQGYGYTF.

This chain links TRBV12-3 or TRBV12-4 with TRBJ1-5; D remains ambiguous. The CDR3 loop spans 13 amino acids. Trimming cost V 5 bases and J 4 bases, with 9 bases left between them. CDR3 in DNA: TGTGCCAGCAGTACCGGGTGGAATCAGCCCCAGCATTTT. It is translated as CASSTGWNQPQHF.

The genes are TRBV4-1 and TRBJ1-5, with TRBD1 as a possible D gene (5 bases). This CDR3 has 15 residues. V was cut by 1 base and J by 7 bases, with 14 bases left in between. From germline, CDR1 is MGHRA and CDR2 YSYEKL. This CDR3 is CASSQVDRGDQPQHF. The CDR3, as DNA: TGCGCCAGCAGCCAAGTGGATCGGGGGGACCAGCCCCAGCATTTT.

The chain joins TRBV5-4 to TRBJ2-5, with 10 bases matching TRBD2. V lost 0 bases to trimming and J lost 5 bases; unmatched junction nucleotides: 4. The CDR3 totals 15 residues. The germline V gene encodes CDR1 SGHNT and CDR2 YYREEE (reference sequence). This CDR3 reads CASSLDSGGAETQYF. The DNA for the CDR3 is TGTGCCAGCAGCTTGGACAGCGGGGGGGCGGAGACCCAGTACTTC.

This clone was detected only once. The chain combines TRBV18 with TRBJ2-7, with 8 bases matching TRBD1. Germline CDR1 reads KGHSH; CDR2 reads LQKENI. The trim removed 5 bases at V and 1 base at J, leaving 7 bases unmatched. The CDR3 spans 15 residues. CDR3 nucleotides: TGTGCCAGCTCATTCAGACAGGGGACTTCCTACGAGCAGTACTTC. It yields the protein CASSFRQGTSYEQYF.

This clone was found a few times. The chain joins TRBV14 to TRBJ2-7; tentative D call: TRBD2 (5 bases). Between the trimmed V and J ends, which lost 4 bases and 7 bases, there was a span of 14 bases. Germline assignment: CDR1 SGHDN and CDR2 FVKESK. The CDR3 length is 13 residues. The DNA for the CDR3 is TGTGCCAGCAGCCCTGCCCCGGGGATTGAGCAGTACTTC. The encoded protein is CASSPAPGIEQYF.

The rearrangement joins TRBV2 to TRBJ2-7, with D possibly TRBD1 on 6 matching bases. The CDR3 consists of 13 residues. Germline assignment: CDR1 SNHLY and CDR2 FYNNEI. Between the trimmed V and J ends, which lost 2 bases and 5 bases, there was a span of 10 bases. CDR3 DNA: TGTGCCAGCAGTGAACAGGGGATCCACGAGCAGTACTTC. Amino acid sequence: CASSEQGIHEQYF.